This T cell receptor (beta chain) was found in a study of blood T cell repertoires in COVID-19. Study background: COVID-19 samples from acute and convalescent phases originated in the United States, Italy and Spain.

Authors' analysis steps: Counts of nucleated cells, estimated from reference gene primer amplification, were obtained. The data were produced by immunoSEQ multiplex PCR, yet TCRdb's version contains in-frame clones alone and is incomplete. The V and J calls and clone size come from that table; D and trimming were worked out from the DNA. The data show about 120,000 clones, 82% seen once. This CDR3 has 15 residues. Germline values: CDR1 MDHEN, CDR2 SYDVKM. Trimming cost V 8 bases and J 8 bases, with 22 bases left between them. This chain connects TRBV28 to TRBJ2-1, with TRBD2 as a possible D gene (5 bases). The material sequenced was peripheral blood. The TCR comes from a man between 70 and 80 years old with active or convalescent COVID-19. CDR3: CASLTPRVGGDEQFF. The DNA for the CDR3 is TGTGCCAGCCTTACCCCGCGGGTTGGTGGTGATGAGCAGTTCTTC.